The text below deals with one T cell receptor beta chain. This sample was included in a study of PD-L1 blockade in urothelial cancer. Study-wide background: Atezolizumab was started by patients in 2014 at 1,200 mg intravenously every 3 weeks.

Produced via immunoSEQ multiplex PCR; TCRdb's table is partial and in-frame only. The sample consists of approximately 90,000 clones, about four fifths of them appearing once. The time point: pretreatment peripheral blood. Diagnoses among patients were locally advanced or metastatic urothelial carcinoma. Sample contribution per patient ranged from 1 to 8, covering pretreatment and on-treatment. V dropped 5 bases and J dropped 5; count of bases not matched to a gene: 7. The CDR3 totals 15 residues. The germline CDR1 and CDR2 sequences are MDHEN and SYDVKM. The J gene is TRBJ1-4, the V gene TRBV28; 8 bases are shared with TRBD1. The sequence derives from a man aged 60-69 years with urothelial cancer. The sequencing here drew on PBMCs, taken around atezolizumab (anti-PD-L1) treatment. The DNA for the CDR3 is TGTGCCAGCAGTCTTACAGGGGGGAGGAATGAAAAACTGTTTTTT. This encodes CASSLTGGRNEKLFF.